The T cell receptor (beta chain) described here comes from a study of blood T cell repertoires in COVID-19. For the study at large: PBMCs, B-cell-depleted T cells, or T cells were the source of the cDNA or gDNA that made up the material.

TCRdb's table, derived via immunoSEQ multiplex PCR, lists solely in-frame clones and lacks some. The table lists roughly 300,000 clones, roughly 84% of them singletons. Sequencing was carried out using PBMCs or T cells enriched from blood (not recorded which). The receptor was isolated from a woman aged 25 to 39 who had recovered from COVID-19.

The CDR3 sequence: CSVGDIIFLETQYF. CDR3 nucleotides: TGCAGCGTTGGTGACATTATTTTTTTGGAGACCCAGTACTTC. The gene calls are TRBV29-1 and TRBJ2-5; D is undetermined. Trimming took 4 bases from V and 5 from J, leaving 17 bases between them. Per germline, CDR1 SQVTM and CDR2 ANQGSEA. CDR3 length: 14 amino acids.